Given below is one T cell receptor beta chain in context. Its antigen remains unknown. The sample belongs to a study of vaccination and CD4 T cells after COVID-19. The overall study: Across the group, participants received two doses of either BNT162b2 or mRNA-1273 vaccine. Whole-study findings and limits: The appearance of a median about 90% of reactive clones in convalescent patients occurred only post-vaccination.

V was trimmed by 2 bases and J by 6 bases, leaving 17 bases between them. This CDR3 spans 15 amino acids. Germline lookup yields CDR1 MNHEY and CDR2 SVGAGI. Treatment indicated: roughly 11-day PBMC culture with coronavirus spike peptide pools or control peptides (ViraFEST assay). The Oncomine TCR Beta short-read assay was what sequenced the DNA obtained from cultured CD4+ T cells. TCRdb used MiXCR to reprocess the PCR reads, holding one entry per CDR3 protein. The sample includes under 20,000 distinct CDR3 sequences, more than 40% of them seen just once. The material sequenced was CD4+ T cells from blood, cultured in vitro, taken before SARS-CoV-2 vaccination. The source is a human donor who had recovered from COVID-19. V is TRBV6-5 and J is TRBJ2-7; D assignment may be TRBD1 or TRBD2 (6 bases each). The DNA for the CDR3 is TGTGCCAGCAGTTACATGGGCCGAGGGGGAGGCGAGCAGTACTTC. Translation gives CASSYMGRGGGEQYF.